Shown below are 30 T cell receptor beta chains from a single sample sequenced in a study of CD8+ T cells in alopecia areata. Treatment reported: oral pan-JAK inhibitor, 5-10 mg twice daily. The study team obtained lesional scalp punch biopsies and peripheral blood from alopecia areata patients. Following extraction, RNA underwent reverse transcription to cDNA, which served as the sequencing template. Profiled with immunoSEQ multiplex PCR; TCRdb holds only in-frame clones, not every one. The sample yields fewer than 25,000 clones, 50% to 75% seen once. The sample consisted of skin, taken at week 4, from a patient treated with tofacitinib. These receptors were collected from a human donor with alopecia areata.

This clone was seen more than once but under ten times. The V and J genes are TRBV4-3 and TRBJ2-7; 10 bases are shared with TRBD1. The V and J ends lost 3 bases and 0 bases, in that order; junction bases with no gene match: 8. Per germline, CDR1 LGHNA and CDR2 YSLEER. This CDR3 contains 17 residues. The CDR3 loop reads CASSHRIGQGDSYEQYF. CDR3 nucleotides: TGCGCCAGCAGCCATAGGATCGGACAGGGGGACTCCTACGAGCAGTACTTC.

This clone is medium-sized in the sample. The chain employs TRBV10-3 and TRBJ2-7; perhaps TRBD2 as D (6 bases). Germline CDR1 is ENHRY and CDR2 is SYGVKD. With 4 bases removed from V and 2 bases from J, the gap between germline ends came to 15 bases. There are 15 residues in the CDR3. The CDR3 loop is CAISVGTAGTYEQYF. The CDR3 DNA reads TGTGCCATCAGTGTCGGGACTGCTGGGACCTACGAGCAGTACTTC.

The chain recombines TRBV27 with TRBJ1-1, with 7 positions matching TRBD1. The CDR3 sequence is 15 residues long. V shed 5 bases and J 1 base; nucleotides not matched to a gene: 7. Germline values: CDR1 MNHEY, CDR2 SMNVEV (reference sequence). CDR3 protein: CASSPWDRPNTEAFF. The CDR3 DNA reads TGTGCCAGCAGTCCCTGGGACAGACCGAACACTGAAGCTTTCTTT.

The V gene is TRBV30, the J gene TRBJ2-1; 8 bases line up with TRBD2. Unmatched junction bases numbered 7, after V lost 2 bases and J lost 4 bases. Germline V gives CDR1 GTSNPN, CDR2 SVGIG (reference sequence). This CDR3 has 15 residues. CDR3 nucleotides: TGTGCCTGGAGTAAGGGGACTAGTTCTTACAATGAGCAGTTCTTC. Residues: CAWSKGTSSYNEQFF.

V usage is TRBV6-5 and J usage is TRBJ1-6; 7 bases are a match to TRBD1. Germline CDR1 and CDR2: MNHEY and SVGAGI. The CDR3 runs 13 residues. The ends lost 7 bases at V and 10 bases at J; junction bases unmatched: 7. In DNA, the CDR3 is TGTGCCAGCACCCCAGGGGGGGTCTCACCCCTCCACTTT. This gives the protein CASTPGGVSPLHF.

This clone was picked up a small number of times. The chain is built from TRBV7-2 and TRBJ2-5; TRBD2 matches 12 bases. Germline V lookup: CDR1 SGHTA, CDR2 FQGNSA. This CDR3 is built from 16 residues. Trimming at V came to 5 bases and at J to 5 bases, leaving 9 bases not matched to a gene. CDR3 residues: CASSLLAGGPRETQYF. The CDR3 coding sequence is TGTGCCAGCAGCCTCCTAGCGGGGGGGCCTCGGGAGACCCAGTACTTC. Supplemented by reference TRBV7-2 and TRBJ2-5, the full variable domain reads GAGVSQSPSNKVTEKGKDVELRCDPISGHTALYWYRQSLGQGLEFLIYFQGNSAPDKSGLPSDRFSAERTGGSVSTLTIQRTQQEDSAVYLCASSLLAGGPRETQYFGPGTRLLVL.

This clone was observed a handful of times. The chain couples TRBV7-2 to TRBJ1-1; D possibly corresponds to TRBD1 (6 bases). The CDR3 is made up of 13 amino acids. The germline V gene has CDR1 SGHTA and CDR2 FQGNSA. V was shortened by 1 base and J by 7 bases, with 10 bases between the two germline ends. The CDR3 region has the DNA TGTGCCAGCAGCTTAGAGGGAGGGGGTGAAGCTTTCTTT. Residues: CASSLEGGGEAFF.

Points on this clone: A junction boundary mismatches the germline segment, possibly from a read error. The chain joins TRBV5-4 to TRBJ2-7, with D perhaps TRBD1 (5 bases). CDR3 size: 12 residues. Per the germline V gene, CDR1 is SGHNT and CDR2 is YYREEE (reference sequence). CDR3 protein: CASRLDTREQYF. The CDR3 DNA reads TGTGCCAGCAGATTGGACACTCGCGAGCAGTACTTC.

This clone was seen only a few times. The gene calls are TRBV2 and TRBJ2-5; 7 bases are shared with TRBD1. With 2 bases clipped from V and 3 bases from J, the junction kept 6 bases outside the gene matches. CDR3 length equals 15 residues. Germline V gives CDR1 SNHLY, CDR2 FYNNEI. CDR3 in amino acids: CASSERGTVKETQYF. CDR3 nucleotides: TGTGCCAGCAGTGAAAGGGGGACAGTTAAAGAGACCCAGTACTTC.

Note on this clone: Other DNA sequences in the same sample also yield this CDR3. The chain links TRBV7-2 to TRBJ2-1, with 14 bases aligning to TRBD2. V lost 3 bases and J lost 7; bases outside the gene matches: 8. The CDR3 loop spans 17 amino acids. Germline loops: CDR1 SGHTA, CDR2 FQGNSA. The DNA for the CDR3 is TGTGCCAGCAGCTTTCGACTAGCGGGGGGGCGGGTGAATGAGCAGTTCTTC. Translation: CASSFRLAGGRVNEQFF.

The chain has TRBV7-2 and TRBJ2-5; 10 positions match TRBD1. V lost 5 bases and J lost 6; bases outside the gene matches: 6. CDR3 length: 14 residues. Germline V gives CDR1 SGHTA, CDR2 FQGNSA. CDR3 protein: CASSRDRGQKTQYF. CDR3 nucleotide sequence: TGTGCCAGCAGCCGGGACAGGGGCCAGAAGACCCAGTACTTC. Complete variable domain (other parts from reference TRBV7-2 and TRBJ2-5): GAGVSQSPSNKVTEKGKDVELRCDPISGHTALYWYRQSLGQGLEFLIYFQGNSAPDKSGLPSDRFSAERTGGSVSTLTIQRTQQEDSAVYLCASSRDRGQKTQYFGPGTRLLVL.

This clone was seen only once. The CDR3, as DNA: TGCGCCAGCAGCTTGTATCCGGGACCCGAGCAGTTCTTC. The encoded protein is CASSLYPGPEQFF. The gene calls are TRBV5-1 and TRBJ2-1, with D perhaps TRBD1 or TRBD2 (5 bases each). Germline V gives CDR1 SGHRS, CDR2 YFSETQ. V dropped 1 base and J dropped 10 bases, with 12 bases sitting between them. The CDR3 has 13 residues.

This chain connects TRBV5-1 to TRBJ2-1; D may be TRBD2 (7 bases). This CDR3 is built from 16 residues. The ends were cut back, 3 bases at V and 4 bases at J, with 17 bases in the middle. Germline V gene sequence: CDR1 SGHRS, CDR2 YFSETQ. CDR3 loop: CASSWGGGGLYNEQFF. CDR3 DNA sequence: TGCGCCAGCAGCTGGGGGGGCGGGGGCCTTTACAATGAGCAGTTCTTC.

The chain uses TRBV4-1 and TRBJ1-5; perhaps TRBD1 as D (5 bases). Germline assignment: CDR1 MGHRA and CDR2 YSYEKL. With 5 bases removed from V and 1 base from J, the gap between germline ends came to 12 bases. This CDR3 spans 15 amino acids. CDR3 DNA: TGCGCCAGCAGCTACGGGACTGTGAGCAATCAGCCCCAGCATTTT. This sequence encodes CASSYGTVSNQPQHF.

The V gene is TRBV5-1, the J gene TRBJ2-1; TRBD1 might be the D (6 bases). The CDR3 sequence is 18 residues long. From germline, CDR1 is SGHRS and CDR2 YFSETQ. V was trimmed by 0 bases and J by 4 bases, leaving 20 bases between them. The CDR3 loop is CASSLAGSAGGNYNEQFF. The CDR3 nucleotides read TGCGCCAGCAGCTTGGCCGGCTCCGCTGGGGGCAATTACAATGAGCAGTTCTTC.

This clone has only a few counts. The J gene is TRBJ2-1, the V gene TRBV29-1; D could derive from TRBD1 or TRBD2 (5 bases each). Per the germline V gene, CDR1 is SQVTM and CDR2 is ANQGSEA. Trimming removed 2 bases from V and 9 bases from J, with 17 bases in between. The CDR3 length is 14 residues. The CDR3 nucleotides are TGCAGCGTTGAATCCCCTAATCGGGGCTCTGAGCAGTTCTTC. It encodes CSVESPNRGSEQFF.

This clone has just one count. The chain couples TRBV28 to TRBJ1-1; D remains ambiguous. Trimming stripped 5 bases from V and 0 bases from J, with 4 bases between. This CDR3 is 12 amino acids long. The germline V gene encodes CDR1 MDHEN and CDR2 SYDVKM. CDR3 amino acids: CASSEVNTEAFF. CDR3 DNA: TGTGCCAGCAGTGAAGTGAACACTGAAGCTTTCTTT.

The chain employs TRBV30 and TRBJ1-1; no clear D. Trimming took off 3 bases at V and 5 bases at J, with 10 bases between the two ends. The CDR3 is made up of 12 amino acids. Germline V gives CDR1 GTSNPN, CDR2 SVGIG (reference sequence). The CDR3: CAWSTQMTEAFF. The CDR3 coding sequence is TGTGCCTGGAGCACCCAAATGACTGAAGCTTTCTTT.

V gene TRBV6-6 combines with J gene TRBJ1-4, with D tentatively TRBD1 (6 bases). This CDR3 has 15 residues. V was cut by 0 bases and J by 8 bases, with 13 bases left in between. Germline CDR1 is MNHNY and CDR2 is SVGAGI (reference sequence). The CDR3 DNA is TGTGCCAGCAGTTACTCCCGGGACACCAAAGAAAAACTGTTTTTT. Translated: CASSYSRDTKEKLFF.

This clone has only a few counts. This sequence joins TRBV6-5 and TRBJ2-7; D may match TRBD1 or TRBD2 (5 bases each). Germline loops: CDR1 MNHEY, CDR2 SVGAGI. The V gene lost 5 bases and the J gene lost 4 bases, with 12 bases spanning the gap. The CDR3 length is 13 residues. CDR3 DNA: TGTGCCAGCAGTGAACTCGGGGCATACGAGCAGTACTTC. Translated: CASSELGAYEQYF.

This chain connects TRBV7-2 to TRBJ1-5; D unclear. V was trimmed by 5 bases and J by 4 bases, leaving 9 bases between them. In germline, CDR1 is SGHTA, CDR2 FQGNSA. The CDR3 loop spans 13 amino acids. Here the CDR3 reads CASSQERNQPQHF. Written as DNA, the CDR3 is TGTGCCAGCAGCCAGGAGCGGAATCAGCCCCAGCATTTT.

The chain carries TRBV6-5 and TRBJ1-4; D may be TRBD1 (5 bases). Trimming removed 8 bases from V and 5 bases from J, with 9 bases in between. The CDR3 has 12 residues. Germline lookup yields CDR1 MNHEY and CDR2 SVGAGI. CDR3 sequence: CASGGANEKLFF. The CDR3, as DNA: TGTGCCAGCGGGGGAGCAAATGAAAAACTGTTTTTT.

The CDR3 nucleotides read TGTGCCAGCAGTCAACCAGCGGGGGGCTTGAATGAGCAGTTCTTC. This encodes CASSQPAGGLNEQFF. V is TRBV6-5 and J is TRBJ2-1; TRBD2 matches at 9 bases. The germline CDR1 and CDR2 sequences are MNHEY and SVGAGI. The CDR3 has 15 amino acids. The ends lost 5 bases at V and 7 bases at J; junction bases unmatched: 9.

This clone was recorded once. The chain links TRBV4-1 to TRBJ1-2; 8 positions match TRBD1. Germline V CDR1 and CDR2: MGHRA, YSYEKL. This CDR3 comprises 14 residues. The V and J ends lost 7 bases and 2 bases, in that order; junction bases with no gene match: 6. CDR3 sequence reads: CASTPDRDNYGYTF. As DNA, the CDR3 is TGCGCCAGCACACCGGACAGGGACAACTATGGCTACACCTTC.

As DNA, the CDR3 is TGTGCCAGCAGCCCGGGGGGGGAGCAGTTCTTC. Protein: CASSPGGEQFF. The chain is built from TRBV5-4 and TRBJ2-1, with 8 positions matching TRBD2. The V and J ends lost 4 bases and 10 bases, in that order; junction bases with no gene match: 1. Germline lookup yields CDR1 SGHNT and CDR2 YYREEE (reference sequence). This CDR3 is 11 amino acids long.

This clone occurred a few times. The J gene is TRBJ2-7, the V gene TRBV28; D remains unclear. The CDR3 has 15 amino acids. Trimming stripped 2 bases from V and 2 bases from J, with 13 bases between. From germline, CDR1 is MDHEN and CDR2 SYDVKM. For the CDR3, the DNA is TGTGCCAGCAGTTTAACCGGCAGGCGCCCCTACGAGCAGTACTTC. Protein product: CASSLTGRRPYEQYF.

The V call is TRBV4-2, the J call TRBJ1-6; D perhaps matches TRBD1 (5 bases). CDR3 length equals 16 residues. The germline gives CDR1 LGHNA, CDR2 YNFKEQ. V shed 5 bases and J shed 5 bases, with 16 bases lying between them. DNA of the CDR3: TGTGCCAGCAGCTATAACGGGGGATGGGATAATTCACCCCTCCACTTT. The encoded protein is CASSYNGGWDNSPLHF.

The chain uses TRBV7-8 and TRBJ2-1, with D hard to call. The germline gives CDR1 SGHVS, CDR2 FQNEAQ. The CDR3 loop spans 15 amino acids. Trimming pared 9 bases from V and 3 bases from J, leaving 18 bases between. CDR3 amino acids: CASFPLGNGYNEQFF. The DNA of the CDR3 is TGTGCCAGTTTCCCCTTAGGGAACGGCTACAATGAGCAGTTCTTC.

Concerning this clone itself: The junction departs from germline at one end; a sequencing error may be responsible. The rearrangement joins TRBV7-7 to TRBJ2-1; D may be TRBD1 (6 bases). Germline V lookup: CDR1 SSHAT, CDR2 FNYEAQ (reference sequence). The CDR3 contains 14 residues. The CDR3 DNA reads TGTGCTAGCAGCCAGGGGATTCACTACAATGAGCAGTTCTTC. It is translated as CASSQGIHYNEQFF.

The chain employs TRBV7-2 and TRBJ1-1; 7 bases are shared with TRBD1. J was trimmed by 6 bases and V by 5 bases; bases with no gene match: 9. The CDR3 is 14 amino acids. Germline V gene data show CDR1 as SGHTA and CDR2 as FQGNSA. Written as DNA, the CDR3 is TGTGCCAGCAGCGCCGACAGGGCGGTTGCTGAAGCTTTCTTT. Its translation is CASSADRAVAEAFF.